This T cell receptor beta chain was profiled in a study of blood T cell repertoires in COVID-19. V gave up 2 bases and J gave up 0 bases, with 9 bases separating them. The CDR3 sequence is 14 residues long. Germline CDR1 is SGHRS and CDR2 is YFSETQ. Sequencing used immunoSEQ multiplex PCR; TCRdb keeps in-frame clones, though not all of them. This table holds fewer than 300,000 clones, 85% to 90% found once. The receptor's source is a woman aged 50 to 60 with COVID-19, enrolled during active disease. This sequence joins TRBV5-1 and TRBJ2-7; tentative D call: TRBD1 (6 bases). Sequences were obtained from peripheral blood. DNA of the CDR3: TGCGCCAGCAGCTTATACAGGGCCTCCTACGAGCAGTACTTC. Residues: CASSLYRASYEQYF. The variable domain in full, completed from reference TRBV5-1 and TRBJ2-7, reads KAGVTQTPRYLIKTRGQQVTLSCSPISGHRSVSWYQQTPGQGLQFLFEYFSETQRNKGNFPGRFSGRQFSNSRSEMNVSTLELGDSALYLCASSLYRASYEQYFGPGTRLTVT.